This TCR beta chain was sequenced in a study of blood T cell repertoires in COVID-19 (TCRdb year 2020). Some background on the complete study: Collaborator samples came from the United States, Italy and Spain and covered acute and convalescent phases of COVID-19. HLA class I and class II types, where available, came from metadata supplied by the sample provider rather than from assay-based typing. The material from the prospective study consisted of cDNA or gDNA derived from T cells, B-cell-depleted T cells, or PBMCs. The repertoires were made available in a free public database intended to serve as a resource for research on the immune response to SARS-CoV-2. Samples were obtained from the ongoing ImmuneRACE study (first 160 participants) and from about 1,300 subjects provided by 6 global collaborators. The sample metadata nearly always contained a de-identified subject ID, COVID-19 status, age in years and sex. Subjects who had been exposed to COVID-19, were actively infected with it, or had recovered from it provided the deeply sampled blood TCRbeta repertoires that made up the dataset.

TCRbeta CDR3 regions were amplified from genomic DNA using the immunoSEQ Assay, a bias-controlled multiplex PCR. The original pipeline was this. Nucleated cell counts per sample were estimated from amplification of reference gene primers within the assay. To quantify the absolute abundance of each unique TCRbeta CDR3 rearrangement, sequence reads were collapsed and filtered. Productive Simpson clonality was computed per sample as the square root of Simpson's diversity index over productive rearrangements. TCRdb re-hosts the immuneACCESS table, in-frame sequences only. Its copies lack some clones; in the studies checked, an unresolved V gene accounts for under half of them, and the cause for the rest is not known. That table supplies the V and J calls and clone size; D and trimming were determined from the DNA. Within this sample are some 14,000 clones, with around 90% of them counted one time only. 20% to 25% of the sample rests with the top ten.

The paper's findings and limits, for the study overall: The quantity of clinical and demographic metadata differed by source and by participant and was supplied without curation.

The CDR3 contains 15 residues, cysteine and phenylalanine counted. Just CDR3 DNA is preserved here, 45 bases in frame from base 1. In the germline V gene (reference sequence), CDR1 corresponds to LGHDT and CDR2 to YNNKEL. V loses 0 bases of germline sequence and J loses 1 base, and the interval between the two ends is 7 bases. Each collaborating institution followed its own protocols to collect whole blood in K2EDTA tubes. Collaborator samples were shipped for TCRbeta analysis as frozen whole blood, isolated PBMCs, or DNA extracted from either sample type. For this clone: The antigen it binds to is not known. The sample holds no much larger clone one base away, and base qualities are not on file.

Recombination connected TRBV3-1 (or the pseudogene TRBV3-2) to TRBJ1-3; the D gene cannot be resolved reliably. This TCR came from a human donor with active COVID-19. The donor label of this sample is uncertain. Sequenced: peripheral blood. The DNA is as follows: TGTGCCAGCAGCCAAGATCGAACATCTGGAAACACCATATATTTT. It translates to CASSQDRTSGNTIYF.